Listed here are 32 T cell receptor beta chains from one sample, sequenced in a study of T cells in Graves' hyperthyroidism and ophthalmopathy. TCR beta CDR3 region amplification was performed from RNA transcripts. The primer set for the first-round RT-PCR of the TCR CDR3 was HTBI. TCRdb recomputed calls from the multiplex PCR reads with MiXCR, one row per CDR3 protein. The sample has hundreds of thousands of distinct CDR3 sequences; less than 15% are singletons. Sample: blood. The receptors stem from a young woman with Graves' hyperthyroidism.

J is TRBJ1-5 and V is TRBV28, with 8 bases identical to TRBD1. Germline assignment: CDR1 MDHEN and CDR2 SYDVKM. The CDR3 length is 15 residues. Losses at the gene ends were 3 bases for V and 5 bases for J; bases not matched to a gene: 6. The CDR3 is CASSFQGASHQPQHF. CDR3 nucleotide sequence: TGTGCCAGCAGTTTCCAGGGGGCCTCCCATCAGCCCCAGCATTTT.

This clonotype was counted ten times or more. The chain couples TRBV24-1 to TRBJ1-4; tentatively, D is TRBD1 (6 bases). The CDR3 has 17 amino acids. The V and J ends lost 3 bases and 0 bases respectively, with 13 bases between them. Germline V gives CDR1 KGHDR, CDR2 SFDVKD. The CDR3 region has the DNA TGTGCCACCAGTGATCCAGGGGACGGCGCAACTAATGAAAAACTGTTTTTT. It encodes CATSDPGDGATNEKLFF.

This clonotype appeared many times. The chain uses TRBV7-9 and TRBJ2-7; D unclear. Trimming pared 4 bases from V and 5 bases from J, leaving 30 bases between. The CDR3 is 19 residues long. CDR1 and CDR2 (germline): SEHNR, FQNEAQ (reference sequence). CDR3 sequence: CASSSPASGAPSLTHEQYF. CDR3 bases: TGTGCCAGCAGCTCACCGGCGTCTGGCGCCCCGTCATTGACACACGAGCAGTACTTC. Variable domain in full (rest from reference TRBV7-9 and TRBJ2-7): DTGVSQNPRHKITKRGQNVTFRCDPISEHNRLYWYRQTLGQGPEFLTYFQNEAQLEKSRLLSDRFSAERPKGSFSTLEIQRTEQGDSAMYLCASSSPASGAPSLTHEQYFGPGTRLTVT.

Many counts were recorded for this clonotype. The chain combines TRBV6-1 with TRBJ2-3; maybe TRBD2 (5 bases). Germline V CDR1 and CDR2: MNHNS, SASEGT. The V and J ends lost 2 bases and 3 bases respectively, with 27 bases between them. The CDR3 covers 20 residues. The chain's CDR3 is CASSEKGRRTSAWGTDTQYF. The CDR3 DNA sequence: TGTGCCAGCAGTGAAAAAGGGAGACGGACGTCAGCTTGGGGAACAGATACGCAGTATTTT.

This clonotype was seen only a few times. The rearrangement joins TRBV24-1 to TRBJ2-5, with TRBD2 matching 7 bases. This CDR3 spans 15 amino acids. The germline CDR1 and CDR2 sequences are KGHDR and SFDVKD. V was pared by 4 bases and J by 3 bases, with 7 bases of the junction left unmatched. CDR3 region: CATSDPVGGKETQYF. Here the CDR3 DNA reads TGTGCCACCAGTGACCCCGTGGGGGGGAAAGAGACCCAGTACTTC.

This clonotype has more than one count but fewer than ten. The rearrangement links TRBV15 to TRBJ2-3, with D hard to call. Trimming stripped 1 base from V and 5 bases from J, with 13 bases between. The CDR3 length is 15 residues. Germline CDR1 LNHNV, CDR2 YYDKDF (reference sequence). CDR3 nucleotide sequence: TGTGCCACCAGCAGAGGGGAAGGGTGGGGAGATACGCAGTATTTT. Translated: CATSRGEGWGDTQYF.

This clonotype showed up many times. The chain carries TRBV3-1 and TRBJ2-3, with TRBD1 identical over 8 bases. The CDR3 loop spans 17 amino acids. The V gene's germline CDR1 is LGHDT and CDR2 YNNKEL (reference sequence). V shed 0 bases and J 4 bases; nucleotides not matched to a gene: 9. The CDR3 here is CASSQDRRQGWSDTQYF. CDR3 DNA: TGTGCCAGCAGCCAAGATCGAAGACAGGGGTGGTCAGATACGCAGTATTTT.

This clonotype was observed at least ten times. The CDR3 is CASGFQGAEAFF. The CDR3 DNA reads as TGTGCTAGTGGTTTTCAGGGTGCTGAAGCTTTCTTT. The genes are TRBV12-5 and TRBJ1-1, with D perhaps matching TRBD1 (5 bases). The CDR3 totals 12 residues. Germline CDR1 and CDR2: LGHNT and FRNRAP. The V end was cut by 3 bases, the J end by 6 bases, with 8 bases between. Full variable domain (remainder filled in from reference TRBV12-5 and TRBJ1-1): DARVTQTPRHKVTEMGQEVTMRCQPILGHNTVFWYRQTMMQGLELLAYFRNRAPLDDSGMPKDRFSAEMPDATLATLKIQPSEPRDSAVYFCASGFQGAEAFFGQGTRLTVV.

In this sample, this clonotype turned up a few times. V is TRBV20-1 and J is TRBJ2-6; 8 positions match TRBD1. After removal of 6 bases from V and 3 bases from J, the junction contained 10 bases not matched to a gene. The CDR3 consists of 16 residues. Germline CDR1 DFQATT, CDR2 SNEGSKA (reference sequence). The CDR3 sequence is CSAGLPGQVGANVLTF. The CDR3, as DNA: TGCAGTGCAGGGCTCCCGGGACAGGTTGGGGCCAACGTCCTGACTTTC.

This clonotype was counted a few times. The chain couples TRBV6-1 to TRBJ2-1, with a weak D call TRBD2 (6 bases). The CDR3 is 14 residues long. V was cut by 7 bases and J by 7 bases, with 17 bases left in between. Germline CDR1 and CDR2: MNHNS and SASEGT. CDR3 amino acids: CASITPLAANEQFF. For the CDR3, the DNA is TGTGCCAGCATCACACCACTAGCCGCGAATGAGCAGTTCTTC.

The rearrangement uses TRBV6-1 and TRBJ2-1; 14 bases are shared with TRBD2. J gave up 8 bases and V 7 bases, and 10 bases lay outside the gene matches. There are 16 residues in the CDR3. Germline V gene data show CDR1 as MNHNS and CDR2 as SASEGT. CDR3 loop: CASNRKLTSGGDEQFF. As DNA, the CDR3 is TGTGCCAGCAATAGAAAGTTGACTAGCGGGGGGGATGAGCAGTTCTTC.

This clonotype was seen ten or more times. The chain recombines TRBV7-9 with TRBJ2-1; no reliable D call. The length of the CDR3 is 13 residues. CDR1 is SEHNR, CDR2 FQNEAQ, per germline (reference sequence). The germline V and J ends were trimmed by 0 bases and 10 bases, with 10 bases remaining between them. CDR3 protein: CASSLALTGEQFF. The CDR3 DNA reads as TGTGCCAGCAGCTTAGCGCTGACGGGCGAGCAGTTCTTC.

This clonotype has at least ten counts. The genes are TRBV11-3 and TRBJ2-5; TRBD1 might be the D (5 bases). Per germline, CDR1 SGHNT and CDR2 YENEEA. This CDR3 comprises 15 residues. V lost 3 bases and J 2 bases, leaving 13 bases between the germline ends. In DNA, the CDR3 is TGTGCCAGCAGCTTCCGGGTTAGGGGTCAAGAGACCCAGTACTTC. The encoded protein is CASSFRVRGQETQYF.

This clonotype was detected ten times or more. The chain joins TRBV6-6 to TRBJ1-1; D perhaps matches TRBD1 (5 bases). The V gene lost 2 bases and the J gene lost 5 bases, with 15 bases spanning the gap. The germline gives CDR1 MNHNY, CDR2 SVGAGI (reference sequence). This CDR3 is 15 amino acids long. CDR3: CASSYRDGLGTEAFF. The CDR3 DNA reads as TGTGCCAGCAGTTACAGGGACGGGTTGGGAACTGAAGCTTTCTTT.

This clonotype showed up just a few times. The chain combines TRBV4-1 with TRBJ1-6, with 7 bases identical to TRBD1. Germline V gene lookup returns CDR1 MGHRA and CDR2 YSYEKL. The trim removed 3 bases at V and 9 bases at J, leaving 8 bases unmatched. The CDR3 contains 15 residues. CDR3 sequence: CASSHPGQATSPLHF. CDR3 DNA sequence: TGCGCCAGCAGCCACCCCGGACAGGCTACTTCACCCCTCCACTTT.

This clonotype was recorded at least ten times. The V call is TRBV28, the J call TRBJ2-2; D is unclear. Germline V gene sequence: CDR1 MDHEN, CDR2 SYDVKM. The V and J ends lost 8 bases and 4 bases respectively, with 20 bases between them. This CDR3 spans 16 amino acids. The CDR3 DNA reads TGTGCCAGCGGTCTCCCAAGGCTTGTCGGCACCGGGGAGCTGTTTTTT. It specifies CASGLPRLVGTGELFF.

This clonotype was detected many times. V and J are TRBV7-2 and TRBJ2-5; no definite D call. CDR1 and CDR2 (germline): SGHTA, FQGNSA. The CDR3 is 16 residues long. V was shortened by 5 bases and J by 5 bases, with 21 bases between the two germline ends. Written as DNA, the CDR3 is TGTGCCAGCAGCCCTAATGGGGTAGTAGTCCACGAGACCCAGTACTTC. This translates into CASSPNGVVVHETQYF.

This clonotype was counted many times. The chain is built from TRBV11-2 and TRBJ2-7; D unresolved. The germline V and J ends were trimmed by 5 bases and 7 bases, with 18 bases remaining between them. The length of the CDR3 is 14 residues. The germline gives CDR1 SGHAT, CDR2 FQNNGV. The CDR3 DNA follows: TGTGCCAGCAGCCAAGCCCGGGTTCTCGGGGAGCAGTACTTC. Encoded protein: CASSQARVLGEQYF. The whole variable domain, remainder taken from reference TRBV11-2 and TRBJ2-7, is EAGVAQSPRYKIIEKRQSVAFWCNPISGHATLYWYQQILGQGPKLLIQFQNNGVVDDSQLPKDRFSAERLKGVDSTLKIQPAKLEDSAVYLCASSQARVLGEQYFGPGTRLTVT.

This clonotype occurred many times. The chain links TRBV6-2 or TRBV6-3 to TRBJ2-1, with D possibly being TRBD1 (6 bases). Between the trimmed V and J ends, which lost 2 bases and 5 bases, there was a span of 13 bases. The CDR3 runs 15 residues. Germline CDR1 is MNHEY and CDR2 is SVGEGT. The CDR3 DNA sequence: TGTGCCAGCAGTTACGGGCGCAGGGGAGACAATGAGCAGTTCTTC. This codes for CASSYGRRGDNEQFF.

This clonotype appeared a few times. The CDR3 here is CASTFTGDSPSAEAFF. The CDR3 coding sequence is TGTGCCAGCACCTTCACGGGGGACTCCCCCAGCGCTGAAGCTTTCTTT. V gene TRBV9 combines with J gene TRBJ1-1, with TRBD1 as a possible D gene (5 bases). The germline gives CDR1 SGDLS, CDR2 YYNGEE. This CDR3 has 16 amino acids. V was clipped by 6 bases and J by 6 bases, with 24 bases between them.

Many counts were recorded for this clonotype. The rearrangement uses TRBV6-6 and TRBJ1-3; TRBD1 matches at 7 bases. The junction had 12 bases not matched to a gene; V was cut back by 0 bases and J by 4 bases. The CDR3 is 18 residues long. Germline assignment: CDR1 MNHNY and CDR2 SVGAGI (reference sequence). CDR3 DNA: TGTGCCAGCAGTTACTCCGGGCAGGGGGTTCTAGGAGGAAACACCATATATTTT. Translation: CASSYSGQGVLGGNTIYF.

The sample holds many counts of this clonotype. V gene TRBV18 combines with J gene TRBJ2-1; no clear D. The ends were cut back, 5 bases at V and 4 bases at J, with 9 bases in the middle. CDR3 length equals 13 residues. Germline V lookup: CDR1 KGHSH, CDR2 LQKENI. The CDR3 sequence: CASSSSGYNEQFF. The CDR3 DNA is TGTGCCAGCTCATCCTCAGGTTACAATGAGCAGTTCTTC.

At least ten counts were recorded for this clonotype. This rearrangement joins TRBV2 to TRBJ2-7; D unclear. Germline V gene sequence: CDR1 SNHLY, CDR2 FYNNEI. Trimming removed 6 bases from V and 4 bases from J, with 13 bases in between. The CDR3 loop spans 13 amino acids. The CDR3 loop reads CASRSVARYEQYF. CDR3 nucleotides: TGTGCCAGCAGATCCGTGGCGAGGTACGAGCAGTACTTC.

The table lists this clonotype with many counts. The chain has TRBV12-3 or TRBV12-4 and TRBJ1-3; possible D gene TRBD1, 5 bases. Trimming removed 4 bases from V and 8 bases from J, with 15 bases in between. The CDR3 has 14 residues. The CDR3 loop is CASSWGTGKDTIYF. The CDR3 DNA is TGTGCCAGCAGTTGGGGGACGGGGAAAGACACCATATATTTT.

This chain uses TRBV7-9 with TRBJ1-3, with D tentatively TRBD1 (6 bases). V was clipped by 6 bases and J by 3 bases, with 15 bases between them. Germline CDR1 and CDR2: SEHNR and FQNEAQ (reference sequence). This CDR3 is 15 amino acids long. This chain's CDR3 is CASRPRTASGNTIYF. In nucleotides, the CDR3 is TGTGCCAGCAGACCAAGGACAGCAAGTGGAAACACCATATATTTT.

This clonotype was picked up many times. The chain couples TRBV6-1 to TRBJ2-7; weak D call: TRBD2 (5 bases). V shed 3 bases and J shed 1 base, with 7 bases lying between them. Germline CDR1 reads MNHNS; CDR2 reads SASEGT. CDR3 length: 13 residues. CDR3 amino acids: CASSDGMSYEQYF. For the CDR3, the DNA is TGTGCCAGCAGTGACGGGATGTCCTACGAGCAGTACTTC.

Details on this clonotype: This clone may be a read error of a much larger clone one base away. The chain employs TRBV15 and TRBJ2-3, with unresolved D. The CDR3 runs to 14 residues. The germline V gene has CDR1 LNHNV and CDR2 YYDKDF (reference sequence). The CDR3 reads CAASRELSADTQYF. The CDR3 region has the DNA TGTGCCGCCAGCAGAGAATTGTCGGCAGATACGCAGTATTTT. The variable domain in full, completed from reference TRBV15 and TRBJ2-3, reads DAMVIQNPRYQVTQFGKPVTLSCSQTLNHNVMYWYQQKSSQAPKLLFHYYDKDFNNEADTPDNFQSRRPNTSFCFLDIRSPGLGDTAMYLCAASRELSADTQYFGPGTRLTVL.

This clonotype was observed a handful of times. Just one base apart from a much larger clone, this may be a read error. This sequence joins TRBV6-5 and TRBJ2-1, with D unresolved. This CDR3 region has 12 residues. Germline CDR1 MNHEY, CDR2 SVGAGI. This CDR3 reads CASSSLRYERFF. The CDR3 DNA follows: TGTGCCAGCAGTTCCCTCCGGTATGAGCGGTTCTTC.

The sample holds many counts of this clonotype. The V call is TRBV5-5, the J call TRBJ2-5, with no clear D. V dropped 5 bases and J dropped 1 base, with 9 bases sitting between them. The germline V gene encodes CDR1 SGHKS and CDR2 YYEKEE (reference sequence). There are 13 residues in the CDR3. CDR3 sequence: CASRLVAQETQYF. The CDR3 DNA reads TGTGCCAGCAGACTTGTGGCCCAAGAGACCCAGTACTTC.

The chain links TRBV30 to TRBJ2-5; 11 bases agree with TRBD1. CDR3 length: 15 amino acids. Trimming at V came to 3 bases and at J to 2 bases, leaving 5 bases not matched to a gene. The germline V gene encodes CDR1 GTSNPN and CDR2 SVGIG (reference sequence). The CDR3 bases are TGTGCCTGGAGCTCGGGACAGGGGGATCAAGAGACCCAGTACTTC. Translating it yields CAWSSGQGDQETQYF.

At least ten counts were recorded for this clonotype. This rearrangement joins TRBV5-1 to TRBJ2-3; 9 bases fit TRBD1. The CDR3 extends over 14 amino acids. Trimming at V came to 6 bases and at J to 5 bases, leaving 7 bases not matched to a gene. Germline-derived CDR1 and CDR2 are SGHRS and YFSETQ. CDR3 coding DNA: TGCGCCAGCACCACAGGGGGCATGATAGATACGCAGTATTTT. It yields the protein CASTTGGMIDTQYF.

This clonotype was recorded at least ten times. The chain employs TRBV11-2 and TRBJ1-2; no clear D. Germline loops: CDR1 SGHAT, CDR2 FQNNGV. This CDR3 has 12 amino acids. The V gene lost 7 bases and the J gene lost 2 bases, with 8 bases spanning the gap. CDR3 sequence: CASIGGNYGYTF. The CDR3 DNA sequence: TGTGCCAGCATAGGCGGAAACTATGGCTACACCTTC.